The entry below describes one T cell receptor (beta chain). The sample comes from a study of blood T cell repertoires in COVID-19. Study as a whole: Sites across the United States, Italy and Spain contributed samples from acute and convalescent COVID-19.

CDR1 and CDR2 (germline): SEHNR, FQNEAQ (reference sequence). The CDR3 spans 16 residues. V lost 1 base and J lost 0; bases outside the gene matches: 3. Assay: immunoSEQ multiplex PCR; the TCRdb copy retains only in-frame clones and omits some. This table has about 21,000 clones, 83% appearing once. J is TRBJ1-3 and V is TRBV7-9; 7 bases are a match to TRBD1. The TCR was taken from a human donor in a cohort sampled during active COVID-19. The sequencing input was peripheral blood. The DNA for the CDR3 is TGTGCCAGCAGCTTAGGAGCAGGGGGCTCTGGAAACACCATATATTTT. This translates into CASSLGAGGSGNTIYF.